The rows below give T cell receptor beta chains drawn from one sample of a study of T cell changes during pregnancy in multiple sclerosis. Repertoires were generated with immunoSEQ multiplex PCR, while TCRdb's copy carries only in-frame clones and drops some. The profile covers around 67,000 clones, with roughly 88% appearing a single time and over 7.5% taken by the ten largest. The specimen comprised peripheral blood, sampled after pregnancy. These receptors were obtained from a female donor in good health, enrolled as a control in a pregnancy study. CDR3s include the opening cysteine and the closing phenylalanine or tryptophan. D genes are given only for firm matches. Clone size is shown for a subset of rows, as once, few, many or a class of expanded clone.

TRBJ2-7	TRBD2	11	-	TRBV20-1	CSAGGADEQYF	TGCAGTGCGGGAGGGGCCGACGAGCAGTACTTC
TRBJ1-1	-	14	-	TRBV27	CASSYGGMATEAFF	TGTGCCAGCAGTTATGGGGGCATGGCGACTGAAGCTTTCTTT
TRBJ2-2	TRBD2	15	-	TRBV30	CASASGLARAGELFF	TGTGCCTCCGCTTCGGGACTAGCGAGGGCCGGGGAGCTGTTTTTT
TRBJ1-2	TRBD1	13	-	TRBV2	CASSLTGIEGYTF	TGTGCCAGCAGCTTGACAGGGATCGAGGGCTACACCTTC
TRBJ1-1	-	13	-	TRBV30	CAWSQGMNTEAFF	TGTGCCTGGAGTCAGGGGATGAACACTGAAGCTTTCTTT
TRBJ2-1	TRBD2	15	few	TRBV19	CASSGLAGVFDEQFF	TGTGCCAGTAGTGGACTAGCGGGAGTCTTCGATGAGCAGTTCTTC
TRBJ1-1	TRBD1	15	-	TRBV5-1	CASSRPGQLNTEAFF	TGCGCCAGCAGCAGGCCGGGACAGCTGAACACTGAAGCTTTCTTT
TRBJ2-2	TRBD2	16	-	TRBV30	CAWSVLAGAGTGELFF	TGTGCCTGGAGTGTACTAGCGGGAGCTGGAACCGGGGAGCTGTTTTTT
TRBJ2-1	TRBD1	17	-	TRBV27	CASSPPGTASSYNEQFF	TGTGCCAGCAGTCCCCCCGGGACAGCGAGCTCCTACAATGAGCAGTTCTTC
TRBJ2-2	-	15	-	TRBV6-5	CASSPRDFNTGELFF	TGTGCCAGCAGTCCCCGGGACTTCAACACCGGGGAGCTGTTTTTT
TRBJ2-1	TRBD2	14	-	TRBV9	CASSRLAGSNEQFF	TGTGCCAGCAGCCGACTAGCGGGGAGCAATGAGCAGTTCTTC
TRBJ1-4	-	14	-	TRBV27	CASTPGNPNEKLFF	TGTGCCAGCACGCCAGGGAATCCTAATGAAAAACTGTTTTTT
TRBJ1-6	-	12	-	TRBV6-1	CASSLLNSPLHF	TGTGCCAGCAGTCTGCTAAATTCACCCCTCCACTTT
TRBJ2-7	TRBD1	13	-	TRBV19	CASSIGTGYEQYF	TGTGCCAGTAGTATTGGGACAGGGTACGAGCAGTACTTC
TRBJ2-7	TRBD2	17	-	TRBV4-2	CASSQEWGSGSNDEQYF	TGTGCCAGCAGCCAAGAATGGGGTAGCGGGAGTAATGACGAGCAGTACTTC
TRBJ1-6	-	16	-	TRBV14	CASSPPGHRAISPLHF	TGTGCCAGCAGCCCTCCGGGACATAGGGCAATTTCACCCCTCCACTTT
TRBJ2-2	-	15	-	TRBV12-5	CASGSTSLPTGELFF	TGTGCTAGTGGTTCTACTAGCCTTCCCACCGGGGAGCTGTTTTTT
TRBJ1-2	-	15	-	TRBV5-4	CASSLDVWGGYGYTF	TGTGCCAGCAGCTTGGACGTTTGGGGGGGCTATGGCTACACCTTC
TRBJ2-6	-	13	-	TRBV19	CASTGSGANVLTF	TGTGCCAGTACGGGCTCTGGGGCCAACGTCCTGACTTTC
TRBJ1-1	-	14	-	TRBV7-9	CASSLGARNTEAFF	TGTGCCAGCAGCTTAGGGGCCCGGAACACTGAAGCTTTCTTT
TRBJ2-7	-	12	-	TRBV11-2	CASSLAVYEQYF	TGTGCCAGCAGCTTAGCGGTCTACGAGCAGTACTTC
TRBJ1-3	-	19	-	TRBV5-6	CASSLELRQARASGNTIYF	TGTGCCAGCAGCTTGGAGCTTAGACAGGCTCGAGCCTCTGGAAACACCATATATTTT
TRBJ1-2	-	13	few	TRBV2	CASSEQGQSGYTF	TGTGCCAGCAGTGAACAGGGGCAGTCGGGCTACACCTTC
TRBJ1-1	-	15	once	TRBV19	CASSRRQEMNTEAFF	TGTGCCAGTAGTAGACGACAGGAGATGAACACTGAAGCTTTCTTT
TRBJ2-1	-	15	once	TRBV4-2	CASSQETGEVDEQFF	TGTGCCAGCAGCCAAGAGACGGGAGAGGTAGATGAGCAGTTCTTC
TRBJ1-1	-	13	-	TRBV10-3	CAITGREDTEAFF	TGTGCCATCACCGGCAGGGAAGACACTGAAGCTTTCTTT
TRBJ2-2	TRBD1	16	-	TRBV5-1	CASSLAGQGGGGELFF	TGCGCCAGCAGCTTGGCAGGACAGGGAGGAGGCGGGGAGCTGTTTTTT
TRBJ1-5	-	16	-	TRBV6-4	CASSLDIPGGNQPQHF	TGTGCCAGCAGCTTGGACATCCCAGGGGGCAATCAGCCCCAGCATTTT
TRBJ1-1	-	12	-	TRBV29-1	CSVEPGETEAFF	TGCAGCGTTGAACCAGGGGAAACTGAAGCTTTCTTT
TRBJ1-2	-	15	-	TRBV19	CASIEGRRGGYGYTF	TGTGCCAGTATAGAGGGCAGGAGAGGAGGGTATGGCTACACCTTC
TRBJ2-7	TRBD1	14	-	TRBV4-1	CASSQGDRPLGQYF	TGCGCCAGCAGCCAGGGGGACAGGCCCCTAGGGCAGTACTTC
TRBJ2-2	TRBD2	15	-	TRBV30	CAWSALAGYTGELFF	TGTGCCTGGAGTGCACTAGCGGGATACACCGGGGAGCTGTTTTTT
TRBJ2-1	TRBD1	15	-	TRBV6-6	CASSRRDRGSNEQFF	TGTGCCAGCAGCCGCCGGGACAGGGGGAGCAATGAGCAGTTCTTC
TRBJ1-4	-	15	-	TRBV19	CASSIRGLTNEKLFF	TGTGCCAGTAGTATTCGCGGGTTGACTAATGAAAAACTGTTTTTT
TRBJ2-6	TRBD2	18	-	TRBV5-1	CASNYGGGGSFGANVLTF	TGCGCCAGCAACTATGGCGGGGGTGGAAGTTTCGGGGCCAACGTCCTGACTTTC
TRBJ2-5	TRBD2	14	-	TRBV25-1	CASSDPAGGQTQYF	TGTGCCAGCAGTGACCCAGCGGGGGGGCAGACCCAGTACTTC
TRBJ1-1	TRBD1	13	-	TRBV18	CASSGDRVTEAFF	TGTGCCAGCTCAGGGGACAGGGTGACTGAAGCTTTCTTT
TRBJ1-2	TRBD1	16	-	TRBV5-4	CASSLGWDRSYYGYTF	TGTGCCAGCAGCTTGGGGTGGGACAGGTCTTATTATGGCTACACCTTC
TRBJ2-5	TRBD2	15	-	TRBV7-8	CASSSGGGIQETQYF	TGTGCCAGCAGCTCGGGCGGGGGGATACAGGAGACCCAGTACTTC
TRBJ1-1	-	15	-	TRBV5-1	CASSRFAGSDTEAFF	TGCGCCAGCAGCCGATTCGCAGGGTCGGACACTGAAGCTTTCTTT
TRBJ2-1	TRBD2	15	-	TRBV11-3	CASSLVSGGADEQFF	TGTGCCAGCAGCTTAGTGAGCGGGGGGGCGGATGAGCAGTTCTTC